The clone carrying this T cell receptor (beta chain) has more than one count but fewer than ten. The data belong to a study of T cells in Graves' hyperthyroidism and ophthalmopathy. CDR3 length equals 15 residues. Per the germline V gene, CDR1 is SEHNR and CDR2 is FQNEAQ (reference sequence). The germline V and J ends were trimmed by 5 bases and 6 bases, with 20 bases remaining between them. Amplification yielded TCR beta CDR3 regions, with RNA transcripts as the source. A set of HTBI primers served as the primers for a first-round RT-PCR of the TCR CDR3. MiXCR, run by TCRdb on the multiplex PCR reads, gives a single entry per CDR3 protein. Counted here are approximately 530,000 distinct CDR3 sequences, about 20% occurring once; the ten biggest clones make up roughly 50%.

The source of this sequence is a man aged 35 to 55 with Graves' ophthalmopathy. What was sequenced was blood. This chain links TRBV7-9 with TRBJ2-7; no reliable D call. The DNA for the CDR3 is TGTGCCAGCAGCCACCCCCGGGTCCTCCAAGGCGAGCAGTACTTC. It specifies CASSHPRVLQGEQYF.